This T cell receptor (beta chain) is from a study of T cell repertoires in cytomegalovirus infection. Turning to the study itself: CMV infection together with matching HLA type was indicated by public TCR beta signatures.

General observations from the study: Cumulated frequencies of public TCR beta families served to identify carriers of CMV plus the relevant HLA. Predominance within the ex vivo response was attributable to HLA-C-restricted CMV-specific TCR beta clonotypes.

Of note for this clonotype: The antigen is unknown.

Each CDR3 protein is one row after TCRdb ran MiXCR on the reads. This table has more than 650,000 distinct CDR3 sequences, 35% appearing once. Germline lookup yields CDR1 SQVTM and CDR2 ANQGSEA. The CDR3 runs to 16 residues. The V gene end was trimmed by 3 bases and the J gene end by 4 bases; junction bases not matched to a gene: 12. The chain uses TRBV29-1 and TRBJ2-5; the match to TRBD2 covers 9 bases. The origin of this receptor is a human donor in good health (CMV status not recorded). Some clones in this sample may be carry-over from other donors' samples. Sequenced sample: PBMCs. DNA for the CDR3: TGCAGCGTTGACGGTTTACCAGCGGGAGGCCCAGAGACCCAGTACTTC. Residues: CSVDGLPAGGPETQYF.